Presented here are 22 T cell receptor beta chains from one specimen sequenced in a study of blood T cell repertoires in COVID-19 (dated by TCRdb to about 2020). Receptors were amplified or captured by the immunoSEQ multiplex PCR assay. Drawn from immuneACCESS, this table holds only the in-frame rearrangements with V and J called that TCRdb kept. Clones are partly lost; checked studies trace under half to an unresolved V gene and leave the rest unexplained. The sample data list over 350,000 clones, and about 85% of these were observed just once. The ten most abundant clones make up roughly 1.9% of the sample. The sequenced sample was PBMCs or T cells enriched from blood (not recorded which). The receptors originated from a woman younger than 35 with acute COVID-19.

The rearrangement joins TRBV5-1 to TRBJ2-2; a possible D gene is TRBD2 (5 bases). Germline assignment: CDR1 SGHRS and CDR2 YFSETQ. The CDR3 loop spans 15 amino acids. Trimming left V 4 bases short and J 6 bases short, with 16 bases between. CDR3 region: CASSPFTSFAGELFF. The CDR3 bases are TGCGCCAGCAGCCCCTTCACTAGTTTCGCCGGGGAGCTGTTTTTT.

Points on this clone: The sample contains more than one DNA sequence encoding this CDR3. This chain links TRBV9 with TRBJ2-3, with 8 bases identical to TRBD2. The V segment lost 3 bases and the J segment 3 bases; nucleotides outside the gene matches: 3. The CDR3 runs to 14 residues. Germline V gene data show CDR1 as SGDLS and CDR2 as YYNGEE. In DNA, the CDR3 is TGTGCCAGCAGCGCTGGACTAGCAACAGATACGCAGTATTTT. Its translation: CASSAGLATDTQYF.

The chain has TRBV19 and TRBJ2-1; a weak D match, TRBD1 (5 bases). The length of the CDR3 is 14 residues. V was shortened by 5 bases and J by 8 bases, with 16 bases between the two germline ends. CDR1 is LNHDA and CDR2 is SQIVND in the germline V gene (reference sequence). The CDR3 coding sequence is TGTGCCAGTAGTCCACAACAGGTATCGGATGAGCAGTTCTTC. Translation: CASSPQQVSDEQFF.

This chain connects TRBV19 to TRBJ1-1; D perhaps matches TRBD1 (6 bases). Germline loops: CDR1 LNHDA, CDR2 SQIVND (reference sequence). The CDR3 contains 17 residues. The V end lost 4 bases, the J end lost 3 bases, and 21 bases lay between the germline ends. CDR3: CASSKNRVTGWDTEAFF. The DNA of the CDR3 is TGTGCCAGTAGTAAGAACAGGGTTACGGGTTGGGACACTGAAGCTTTCTTT. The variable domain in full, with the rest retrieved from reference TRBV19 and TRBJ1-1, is DGGITQSPKYLFRKEGQNVTLSCEQNLNHDAMYWYRQDPGQGLRLIYYSQIVNDFQKGDIAEGYSVSREKKESFPLTVTSAQKNPTAFYLCASSKNRVTGWDTEAFFGQGTRLTVV.

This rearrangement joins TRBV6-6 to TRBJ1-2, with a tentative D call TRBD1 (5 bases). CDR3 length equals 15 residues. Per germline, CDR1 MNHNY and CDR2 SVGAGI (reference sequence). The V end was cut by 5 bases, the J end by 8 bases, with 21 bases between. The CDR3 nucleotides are TGTGCCAGCAGTCCCCGCCGGGCGGGGGAGAGGGGCTACACCTTC. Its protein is CASSPRRAGERGYTF.

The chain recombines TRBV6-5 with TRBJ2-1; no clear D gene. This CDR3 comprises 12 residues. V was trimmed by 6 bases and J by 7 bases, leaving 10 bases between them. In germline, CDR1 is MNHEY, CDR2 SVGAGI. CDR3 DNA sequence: TGTGCCAGCAGCTACCCTAGGAATGAGCAGTTCTTC. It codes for CASSYPRNEQFF.

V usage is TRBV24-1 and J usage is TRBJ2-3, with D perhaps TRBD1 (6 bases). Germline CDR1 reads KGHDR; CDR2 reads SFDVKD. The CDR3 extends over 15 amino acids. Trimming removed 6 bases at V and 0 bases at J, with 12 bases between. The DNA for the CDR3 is TGTGCCACCAGTCCGAGGGGGATCAGCACAGATACGCAGTATTTT. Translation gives CATSPRGISTDTQYF.

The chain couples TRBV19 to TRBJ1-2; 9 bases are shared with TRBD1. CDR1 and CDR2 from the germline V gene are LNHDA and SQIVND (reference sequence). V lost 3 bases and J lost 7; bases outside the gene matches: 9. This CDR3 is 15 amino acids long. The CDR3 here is CASSILSTGGSGYTF. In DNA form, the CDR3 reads TGTGCCAGTAGTATTCTCTCGACAGGGGGTAGTGGCTACACCTTC. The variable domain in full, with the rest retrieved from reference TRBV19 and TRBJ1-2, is DGGITQSPKYLFRKEGQNVTLSCEQNLNHDAMYWYRQDPGQGLRLIYYSQIVNDFQKGDIAEGYSVSREKKESFPLTVTSAQKNPTAFYLCASSILSTGGSGYTFGSGTRLTVV.

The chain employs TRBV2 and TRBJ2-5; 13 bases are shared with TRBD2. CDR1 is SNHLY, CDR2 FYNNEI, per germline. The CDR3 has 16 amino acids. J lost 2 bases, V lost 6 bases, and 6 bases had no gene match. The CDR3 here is CASRSLAGGNQETQYF. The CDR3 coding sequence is TGTGCCAGCAGGTCACTAGCGGGGGGGAATCAAGAGACCCAGTACTTC.

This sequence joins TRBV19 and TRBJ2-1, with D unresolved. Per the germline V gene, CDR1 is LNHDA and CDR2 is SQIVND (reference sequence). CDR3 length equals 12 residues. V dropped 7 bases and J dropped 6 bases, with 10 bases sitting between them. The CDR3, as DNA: TGTGCCAGTATGATGGCAAGCAATGAGCAGTTCTTC. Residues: CASMMASNEQFF.

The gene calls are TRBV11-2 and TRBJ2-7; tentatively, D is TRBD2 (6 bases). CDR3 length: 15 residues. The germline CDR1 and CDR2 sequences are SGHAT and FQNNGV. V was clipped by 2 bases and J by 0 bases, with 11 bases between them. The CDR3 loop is CASSLMRGGSYEQYF. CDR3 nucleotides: TGTGCCAGCAGCTTAATGAGGGGAGGCTCCTACGAGCAGTACTTC.

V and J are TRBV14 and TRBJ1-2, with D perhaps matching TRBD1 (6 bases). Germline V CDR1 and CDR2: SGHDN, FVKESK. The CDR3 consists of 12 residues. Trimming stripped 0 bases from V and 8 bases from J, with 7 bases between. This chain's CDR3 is CASSQDRGGYTF. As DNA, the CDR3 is TGTGCCAGCAGCCAAGACAGGGGCGGCTACACCTTC.

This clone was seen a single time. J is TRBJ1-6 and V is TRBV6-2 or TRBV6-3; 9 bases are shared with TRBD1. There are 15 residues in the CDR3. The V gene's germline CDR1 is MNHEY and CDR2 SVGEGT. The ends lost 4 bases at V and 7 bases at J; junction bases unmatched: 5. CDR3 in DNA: TGTGCCAGCAGTTGGCGGGACAGGGCGAATTCACCCCTCCACTTT. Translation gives CASSWRDRANSPLHF.

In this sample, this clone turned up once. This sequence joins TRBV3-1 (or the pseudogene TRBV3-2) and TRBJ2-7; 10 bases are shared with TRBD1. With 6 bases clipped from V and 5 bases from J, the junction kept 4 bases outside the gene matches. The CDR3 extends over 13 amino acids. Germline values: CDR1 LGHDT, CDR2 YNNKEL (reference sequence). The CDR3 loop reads CASRRQGADEQYF. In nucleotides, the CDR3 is TGTGCCAGCAGGCGACAGGGGGCGGACGAGCAGTACTTC.

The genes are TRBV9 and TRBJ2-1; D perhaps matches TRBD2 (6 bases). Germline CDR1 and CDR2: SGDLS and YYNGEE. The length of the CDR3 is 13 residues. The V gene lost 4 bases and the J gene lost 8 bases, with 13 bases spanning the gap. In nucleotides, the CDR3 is TGTGCCAGCAGCCCCCGGGGCGGGGATGAGCAGTTCTTC. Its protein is CASSPRGGDEQFF.

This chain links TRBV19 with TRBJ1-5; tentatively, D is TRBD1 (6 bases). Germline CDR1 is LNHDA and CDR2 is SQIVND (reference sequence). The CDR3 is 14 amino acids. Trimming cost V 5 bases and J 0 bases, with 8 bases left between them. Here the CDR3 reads CASSLQGSNQPQHF. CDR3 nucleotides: TGTGCCAGTAGTTTACAGGGTAGCAATCAGCCCCAGCATTTT. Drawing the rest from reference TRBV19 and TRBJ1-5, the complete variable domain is DGGITQSPKYLFRKEGQNVTLSCEQNLNHDAMYWYRQDPGQGLRLIYYSQIVNDFQKGDIAEGYSVSREKKESFPLTVTSAQKNPTAFYLCASSLQGSNQPQHFGDGTRLSIL.

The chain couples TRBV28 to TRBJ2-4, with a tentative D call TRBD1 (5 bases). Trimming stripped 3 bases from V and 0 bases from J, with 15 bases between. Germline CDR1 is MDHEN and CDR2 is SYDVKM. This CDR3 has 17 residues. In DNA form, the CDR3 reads TGTGCCAGCAGTTTGACCCTAGGGGATATAGCCAAAAACATTCAGTACTTC. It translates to CASSLTLGDIAKNIQYF.

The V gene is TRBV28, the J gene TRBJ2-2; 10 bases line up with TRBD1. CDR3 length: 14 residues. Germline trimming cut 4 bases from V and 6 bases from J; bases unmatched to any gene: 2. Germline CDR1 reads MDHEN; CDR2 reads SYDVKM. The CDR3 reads CASSSGQGAGELFF. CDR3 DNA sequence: TGTGCCAGCAGTTCTGGACAGGGGGCCGGGGAGCTGTTTTTT.

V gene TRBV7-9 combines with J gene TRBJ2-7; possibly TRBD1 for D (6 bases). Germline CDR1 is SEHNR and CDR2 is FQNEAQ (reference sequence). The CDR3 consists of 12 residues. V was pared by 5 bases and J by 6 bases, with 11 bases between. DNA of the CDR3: TGTGCCAGCAGCGAACAGGGTTTCGAGCAGTACTTC. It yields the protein CASSEQGFEQYF.

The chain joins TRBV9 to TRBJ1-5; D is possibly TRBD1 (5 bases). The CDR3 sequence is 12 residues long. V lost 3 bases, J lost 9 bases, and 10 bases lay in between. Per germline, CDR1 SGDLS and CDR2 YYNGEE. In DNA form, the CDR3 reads TGTGCCAGCAGCGGGCCCGGGGGGCCCCAGCATTTT. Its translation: CASSGPGGPQHF.

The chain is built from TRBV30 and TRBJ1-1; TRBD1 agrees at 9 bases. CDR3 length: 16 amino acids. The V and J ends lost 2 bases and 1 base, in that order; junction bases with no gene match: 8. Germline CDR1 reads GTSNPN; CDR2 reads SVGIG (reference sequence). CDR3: CAWSPPTGGRNTEAFF. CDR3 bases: TGTGCCTGGAGTCCCCCGACAGGGGGAAGGAACACTGAAGCTTTCTTT.

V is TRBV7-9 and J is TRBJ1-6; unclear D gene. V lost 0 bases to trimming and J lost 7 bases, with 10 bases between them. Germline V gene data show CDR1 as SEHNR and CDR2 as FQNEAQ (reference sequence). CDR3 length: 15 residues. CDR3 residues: CASSLASAANSPLHF. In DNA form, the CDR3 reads TGTGCCAGCAGCTTAGCTAGCGCCGCCAATTCACCCCTCCACTTT.